This T cell receptor (beta chain) was identified in a study of a mutant IDH1 vaccine in newly diagnosed glioma. Study overall: The therapy given earlier, which was standard therapy, consisted of radiotherapy, temozolomide, or both, and most of the patients received both.

Time point indicated: baseline, week 1 (first vaccination visit). Treatment specified: pre-vaccination baseline after standard-of-care therapy. The V segment lost 5 bases and the J segment 4 bases; nucleotides outside the gene matches: 4. This CDR3 comprises 14 residues. The V gene's germline CDR1 is MDHEN and CDR2 SYDVKM. Sequencing used immunoSEQ multiplex PCR; TCRdb keeps in-frame clones, though not all of them. The sample holds fewer than 100,000 clones, roughly 90% seen once. The receptor's source is a woman in her forties or fifties with glioma. The chain couples TRBV28 to TRBJ1-1, with 10 bases lining up with TRBD1. Sequencing used PBMCs, obtained from a glioma patient treated with radiotherapy, temozolomide or both. CDR3 nucleotides: TGTGCCAGCAGTACGGGACAGGGGTTCACTGAAGCTTTCTTT. This gives the protein CASSTGQGFTEAFF.